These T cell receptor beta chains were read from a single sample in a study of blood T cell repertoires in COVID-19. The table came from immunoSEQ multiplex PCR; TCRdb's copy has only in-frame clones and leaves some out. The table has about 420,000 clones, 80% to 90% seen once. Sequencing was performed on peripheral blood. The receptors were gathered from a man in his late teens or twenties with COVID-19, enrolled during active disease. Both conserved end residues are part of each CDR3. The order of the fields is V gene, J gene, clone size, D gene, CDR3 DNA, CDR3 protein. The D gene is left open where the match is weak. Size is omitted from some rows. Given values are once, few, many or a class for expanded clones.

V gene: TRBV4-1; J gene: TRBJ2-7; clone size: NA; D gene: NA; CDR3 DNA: TGCGCCAGCAGCCAAGGCACAGGGTTTGGGGAGCAGTACTTC; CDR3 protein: CASSQGTGFGEQYF
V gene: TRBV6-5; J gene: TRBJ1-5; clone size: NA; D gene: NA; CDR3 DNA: TGTGCCAGCAGTTACCAGACAGACACGGGCAATCAGCCCCAGCATTTT; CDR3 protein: CASSYQTDTGNQPQHF
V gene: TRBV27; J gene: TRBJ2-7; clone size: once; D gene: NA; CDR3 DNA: TGTGCCAGCAGTTTACTACGGGGAATAAACTACGAGCAGTACTTC; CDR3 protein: CASSLLRGINYEQYF
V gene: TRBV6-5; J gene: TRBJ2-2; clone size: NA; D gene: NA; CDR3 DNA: TGTGCCAGCAGTTACGACGGGTCCCGCACCGGGGAGCTGTTTTTT; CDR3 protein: CASSYDGSRTGELFF
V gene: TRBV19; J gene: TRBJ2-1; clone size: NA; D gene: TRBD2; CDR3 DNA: TGTGCCAGTAGTAGGGGACTAGCGGGGGGGCTGGGCAATGAGCAGTTCTTC; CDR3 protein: CASSRGLAGGLGNEQFF
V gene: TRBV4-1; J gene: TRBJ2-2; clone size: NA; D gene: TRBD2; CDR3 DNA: TGCGCCAGCAGCAAAAGGACTAGCGGGGGTTTAAACACCGGGGAGCTGTTTTTT; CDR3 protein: CASSKRTSGGLNTGELFF
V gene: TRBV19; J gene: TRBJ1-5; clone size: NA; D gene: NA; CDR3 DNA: TGTGCCAGTGGGTTCCAGGTTGGCCAGCCCCAGCATTTT; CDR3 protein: CASGFQVGQPQHF
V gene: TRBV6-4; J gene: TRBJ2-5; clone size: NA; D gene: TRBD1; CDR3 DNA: TGTGCCAGCAGCCGGGACAGGGGGCAAGAGACCCAGTACTTC; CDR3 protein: CASSRDRGQETQYF
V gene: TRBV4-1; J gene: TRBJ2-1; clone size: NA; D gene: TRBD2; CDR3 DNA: TGCGCCAGCAGCCGCACTCCCGGGACTAGGTCCAAATTAGGCAATGAGCAGTTCTTC; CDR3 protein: CASSRTPGTRSKLGNEQFF
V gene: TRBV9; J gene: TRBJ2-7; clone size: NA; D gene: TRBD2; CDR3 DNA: TGTGCCAGCAGCGTAGGGGCGGGGGTAGTCTACGAGCAGTACTTC; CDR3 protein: CASSVGAGVVYEQYF
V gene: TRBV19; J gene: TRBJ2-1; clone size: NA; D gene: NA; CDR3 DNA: TGTGCCAGTAGTATCATTCCGGGAGACACCAATGAGCAGTTCTTC; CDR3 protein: CASSIIPGDTNEQFF
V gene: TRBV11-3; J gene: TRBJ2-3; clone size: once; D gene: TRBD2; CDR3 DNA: TGTGCCAGCAGCTTACGGTCTAGCGGGGGTGCAGATACGCAGTATTTT; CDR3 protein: CASSLRSSGGADTQYF
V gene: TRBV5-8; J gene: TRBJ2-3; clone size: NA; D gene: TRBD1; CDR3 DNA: TGTGCCAGCAGCGTACCGGACAGGGGCACAGATACGCAGTATTTT; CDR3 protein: CASSVPDRGTDTQYF
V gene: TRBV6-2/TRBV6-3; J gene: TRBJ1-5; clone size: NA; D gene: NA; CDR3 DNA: TGTGCCAGCAGTTACCCATATCAGCCCCAGCATTTT; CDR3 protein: CASSYPYQPQHF
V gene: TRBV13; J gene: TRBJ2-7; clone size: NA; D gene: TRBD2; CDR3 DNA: TGTGCCAGCAGCTCTCGGACGGGACTAGCGGCTCAAGAGCAGTACTTC; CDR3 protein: CASSSRTGLAAQEQYF
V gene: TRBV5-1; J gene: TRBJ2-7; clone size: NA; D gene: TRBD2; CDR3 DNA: TGCGCCAGCCAGGGTAATAGCGGGAGGGCCTTGTACGAGCAGTACTTC; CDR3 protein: CASQGNSGRALYEQYF
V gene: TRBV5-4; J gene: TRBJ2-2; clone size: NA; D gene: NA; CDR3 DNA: TGTGCCAGCAGACTGCCCACCGGGGAGCTGTTTTTT; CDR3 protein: CASRLPTGELFF
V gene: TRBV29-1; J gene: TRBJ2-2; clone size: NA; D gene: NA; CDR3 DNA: TGCAGCGCAGGGACATTTAACACCGGGGAGCTGTTTTTT; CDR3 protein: CSAGTFNTGELFF
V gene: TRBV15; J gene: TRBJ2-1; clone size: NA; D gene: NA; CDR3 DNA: TGTGCCACCAGCAGAGATGGCGGCAGTTACAATGAGCAGTTCTTC; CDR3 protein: CATSRDGGSYNEQFF
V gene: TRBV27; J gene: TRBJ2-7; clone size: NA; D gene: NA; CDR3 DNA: TGTGCCAGCAGTTTCCGGGCTGGAGGTAGGGAGCAGTACTTC; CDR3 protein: CASSFRAGGREQYF
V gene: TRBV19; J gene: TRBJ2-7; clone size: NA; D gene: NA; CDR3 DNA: TGTGCCAGTAGTACCCTCATCGGAGATACCTACGAGCAGTACTTC; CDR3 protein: CASSTLIGDTYEQYF
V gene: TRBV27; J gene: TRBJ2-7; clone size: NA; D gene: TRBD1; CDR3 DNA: TGTGCCAGCAGCGAAATCCAGGGGGCCTACGAGCAGTACTTC; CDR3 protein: CASSEIQGAYEQYF
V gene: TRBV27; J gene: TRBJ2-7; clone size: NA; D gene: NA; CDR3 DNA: TGTGCCAGCAGTTTCCCGAACACAGGCTACGAGCAGTACTTC; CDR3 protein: CASSFPNTGYEQYF
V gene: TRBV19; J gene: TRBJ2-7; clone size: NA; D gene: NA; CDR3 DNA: TGTGCCAGTAGTGCAAATCTACGTCTGAGGGACGAGCAGTACTTC; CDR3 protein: CASSANLRLRDEQYF
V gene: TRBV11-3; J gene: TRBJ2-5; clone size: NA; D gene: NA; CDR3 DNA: TGTGCCAGCAGCTTAGAAGTTTGGCGGGACCAAGAGACCCAGTACTTC; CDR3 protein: CASSLEVWRDQETQYF
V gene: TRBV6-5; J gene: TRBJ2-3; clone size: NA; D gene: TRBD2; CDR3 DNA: TGTGCCAGCAGTTACTCGAATACCGGGGGGGCGCAGTATTTT; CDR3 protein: CASSYSNTGGAQYF
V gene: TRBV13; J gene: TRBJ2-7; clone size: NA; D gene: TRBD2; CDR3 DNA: TGTGCCAGCAGCCCCCCATCTAGCGGGGGGCACTACGAGCAGTACTTC; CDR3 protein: CASSPPSSGGHYEQYF
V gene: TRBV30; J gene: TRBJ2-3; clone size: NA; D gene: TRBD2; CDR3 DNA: TGTGCCTGGGTAATAAGCGGGATTAGCACAGATACGCAGTATTTT; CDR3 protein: CAWVISGISTDTQYF
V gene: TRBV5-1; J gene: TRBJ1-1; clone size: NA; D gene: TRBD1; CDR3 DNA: TGCGCCAGCAGCGGGACCGGGACAGAGCACACTGAAGCTTTCTTT; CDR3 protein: CASSGTGTEHTEAFF
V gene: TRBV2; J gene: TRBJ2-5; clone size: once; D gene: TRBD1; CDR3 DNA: TGTGCCACCAACGGTAAAATGACAGGGAACCAAGAGACCCAGTACTTC; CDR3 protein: CATNGKMTGNQETQYF
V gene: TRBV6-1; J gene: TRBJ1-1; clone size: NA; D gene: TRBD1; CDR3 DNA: TGTGCCAGCAGTGAGGGACAGGGGGCGCGGACTGAAGCTTTCTTT; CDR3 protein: CASSEGQGARTEAFF
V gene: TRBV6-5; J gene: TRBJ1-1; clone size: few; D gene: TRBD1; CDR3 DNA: TGTGCCAGCTCCGGGACAGGGGTCACTGAAGCTTTCTTT; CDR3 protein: CASSGTGVTEAFF
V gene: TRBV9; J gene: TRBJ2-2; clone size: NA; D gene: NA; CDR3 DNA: TGTGCCAGCAGCGTAGACGGGGTCGCGGGCGGGGAGCTGTTTTTT; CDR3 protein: CASSVDGVAGGELFF
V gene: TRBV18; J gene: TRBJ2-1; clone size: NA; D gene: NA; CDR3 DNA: TGTGCCAGCTCACTAGGTCGGGAGCCCCGGGGGCAGTTCTTC; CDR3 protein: CASSLGREPRGQFF
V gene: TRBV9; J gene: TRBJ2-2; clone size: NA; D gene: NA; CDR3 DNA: TGTGCCAGCAGCGTGCAGGGGACGGGCACCGGGGAGCTGTTTTTT; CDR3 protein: CASSVQGTGTGELFF
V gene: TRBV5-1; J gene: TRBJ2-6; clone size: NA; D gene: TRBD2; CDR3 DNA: TGCGCCAGCAGCCCACGCTCCAGGACTAGTCTCTCTGGGGCCAACGTCCTGACTTTC; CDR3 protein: CASSPRSRTSLSGANVLTF
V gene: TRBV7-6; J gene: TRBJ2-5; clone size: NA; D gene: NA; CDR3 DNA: TGTGCCAGCAGCTTACTAGATGAGACCCAGTACTTC; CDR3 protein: CASSLLDETQYF
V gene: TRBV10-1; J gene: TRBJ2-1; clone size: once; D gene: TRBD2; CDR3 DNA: TGCGCCAGCAGTGGAGCGGGGGCCTTAAACAATGAGCAGTTCTTC; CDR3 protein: CASSGAGALNNEQFF
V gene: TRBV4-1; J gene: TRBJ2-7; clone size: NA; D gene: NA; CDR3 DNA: TGCGCCAGCAGCCAAGGACCACAGGCTCTTAGGACGTTCGAGCAGTACTTC; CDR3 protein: CASSQGPQALRTFEQYF
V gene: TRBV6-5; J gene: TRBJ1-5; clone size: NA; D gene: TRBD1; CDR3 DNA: TGTGCCAGCAGAGGGACAGGCAATCAGCCCCAGCATTTT; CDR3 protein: CASRGTGNQPQHF
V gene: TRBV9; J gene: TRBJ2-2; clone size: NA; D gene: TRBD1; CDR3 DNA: TGTGCCAGCAGTAGGGGACAGGGTCGGACCGGGGAGCTGTTTTTT; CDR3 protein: CASSRGQGRTGELFF
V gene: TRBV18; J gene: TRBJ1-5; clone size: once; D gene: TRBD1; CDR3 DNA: TGTGCCAGCTCACCGGACAGGGGGCCTAATCAGCCCCAGCATTTT; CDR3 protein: CASSPDRGPNQPQHF
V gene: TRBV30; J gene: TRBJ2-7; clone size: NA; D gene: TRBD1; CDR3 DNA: TGTGCCTGGGGTACAGGGGTGAGCTCCTACGAGCAGTACTTC; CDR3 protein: CAWGTGVSSYEQYF
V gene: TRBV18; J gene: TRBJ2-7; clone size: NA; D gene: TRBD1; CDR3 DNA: TGTGCCAGCTCACGAGACAGGGGAGGCTACGAGCAGTACTTC; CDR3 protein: CASSRDRGGYEQYF
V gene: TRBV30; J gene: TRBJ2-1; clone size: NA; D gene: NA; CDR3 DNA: TGTGCCTGGAGTGTACACAGTGGGCTTTCCTACAATGAGCAGTTCTTC; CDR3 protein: CAWSVHSGLSYNEQFF
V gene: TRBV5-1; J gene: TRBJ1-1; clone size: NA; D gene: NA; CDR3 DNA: TGCGCCAGCCACCCCACCCACATGAACACTGAAGCTTTCTTT; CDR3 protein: CASHPTHMNTEAFF
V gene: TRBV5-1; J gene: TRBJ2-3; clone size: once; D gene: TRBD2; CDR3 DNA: TGCGCCAGCAGCTTCGGGGGTACTAGCGGGAGAGTTAGCACAGATACGCAGTATTTT; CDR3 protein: CASSFGGTSGRVSTDTQYF
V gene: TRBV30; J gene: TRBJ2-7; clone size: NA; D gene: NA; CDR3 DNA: TGTGCCTGGAGTCCAGGGTGGGTTACCTACGAGCAGTACTTC; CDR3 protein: CAWSPGWVTYEQYF
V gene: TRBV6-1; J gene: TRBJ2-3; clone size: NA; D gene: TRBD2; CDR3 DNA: TGTGCCAGCAGTGTCGCTCTACTAGCGGGAGGGCCAGCGACAGATACGCAGTATTTT; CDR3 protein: CASSVALLAGGPATDTQYF
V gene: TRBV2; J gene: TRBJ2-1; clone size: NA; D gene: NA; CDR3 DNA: TGTGCCAGCAGTGAATTCGGGGCGGGGTCCTACAATGAGCAGTTCTTC; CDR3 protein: CASSEFGAGSYNEQFF
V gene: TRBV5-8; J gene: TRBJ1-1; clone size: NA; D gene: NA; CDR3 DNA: TGTGCCAGCAGCAAGGGGGTCCTGAACACTGAAGCTTTCTTT; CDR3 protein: CASSKGVLNTEAFF
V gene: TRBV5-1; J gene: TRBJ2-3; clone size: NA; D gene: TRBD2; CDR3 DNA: TGCGCCAGCAGTAGCGGGACTCAGACAGATACGCAGTATTTT; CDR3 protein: CASSSGTQTDTQYF
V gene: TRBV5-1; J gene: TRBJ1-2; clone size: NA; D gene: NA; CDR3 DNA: TGCGCCAGCAGCCCGAGGCCATCCGCTTCGGGCTACACCTTC; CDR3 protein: CASSPRPSASGYTF
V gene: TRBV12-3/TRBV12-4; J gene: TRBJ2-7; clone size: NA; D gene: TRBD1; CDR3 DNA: TGTGCCAGCACCCAAGGACAGGGCGGCGAGCAGTACTTC; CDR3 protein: CASTQGQGGEQYF
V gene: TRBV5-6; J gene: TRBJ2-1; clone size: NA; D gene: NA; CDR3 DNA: TGTGCCAGCAGTCTGAAGACAGGTCCCTACAATGAGCAGTTCTTC; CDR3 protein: CASSLKTGPYNEQFF
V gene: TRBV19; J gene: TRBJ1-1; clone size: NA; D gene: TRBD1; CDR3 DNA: TGTGCCAGTAGCCTGACGCCCCGGGACAGGGACACTGAAGCTTTCTTT; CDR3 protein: CASSLTPRDRDTEAFF
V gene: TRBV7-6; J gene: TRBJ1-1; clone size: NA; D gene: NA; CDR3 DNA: TGTGCCAGCAGCGTACTAGGCAGTCAGGCTGAAGCTTTCTTT; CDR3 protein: CASSVLGSQAEAFF
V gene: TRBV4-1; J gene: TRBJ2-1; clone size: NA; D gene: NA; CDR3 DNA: TGCGCCAGCAGCCAAGCGCTCGGGAGTAGCGGAGTCCGGCAGTTCTTC; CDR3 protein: CASSQALGSSGVRQFF
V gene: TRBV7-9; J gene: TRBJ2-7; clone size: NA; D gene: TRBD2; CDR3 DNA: TGTGCCAGCAGCCCGGAGACTAGCGGGTCCTACGAGCAGTACTTC; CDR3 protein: CASSPETSGSYEQYF
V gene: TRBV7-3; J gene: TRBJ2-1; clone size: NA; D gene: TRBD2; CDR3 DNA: TGTGCCAGCAGCTTAGTAGCTAGCGGGAGGGCTGAGCAGTTCTTC; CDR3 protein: CASSLVASGRAEQFF